This T cell receptor beta chain was identified in a study of cytomegalovirus exposure and HLA in healthy donors. Study-wide background: The same platform as the roughly 630 first-cohort repertoires was used for the 130 or so validation repertoires, a later analysis reported.

The germline V gene encodes CDR1 SEHNR and CDR2 FQNEAQ (reference sequence). The CDR3 length is 11 residues. V was trimmed by 5 bases and J by 6 bases, leaving 7 bases between them. Generated by immunoSEQ multiplex PCR, the TCRdb table keeps only in-frame clones and is missing some. The table lists about 180,000 clones, 86% of them singletons. The origin of this receptor is a man aged 18 to 30 in good health and CMV-seropositive. The chain links TRBV7-9 to TRBJ1-1; no clear D gene. Sequenced: PBMCs. CDR3: CASSAYAEAFF. The CDR3 DNA sequence: TGTGCCAGCAGCGCCTACGCTGAAGCTTTCTTT.